A selection of T cell receptor beta chains follows, all from one sample in a study of T cell responses to AZD1222 COVID-19 vaccine. Method: immunoSEQ multiplex PCR; TCRdb's copy keeps in-frame clones and lacks some. The sample lists some 96,000 clones; around 87% were seen once. The specimen was peripheral blood, collected on day 0 of MenACWY control vaccination. These receptors originate from an adult in good health. Each CDR3 is given with its conserved first and last residue. Each record gives: V gene, D gene, CDR3 length, J gene, CDR3 protein, CDR3 DNA. The D gene is left open where the match is weak.

V: TRBV4-3
D: TRBD2
length: 15
J: TRBJ2-7
CDR3: CASSQELAVLYEQYF
DNA: TGCGCCAGCAGCCAAGAGCTAGCGGTTCTCTACGAGCAGTACTTC

V: TRBV19
D: TRBD1
length: 17
J: TRBJ1-5
CDR3: CASSFNLPGQENQPQHF
DNA: TGTGCCAGTAGTTTCAATCTCCCCGGACAGGAAAATCAGCCCCAGCATTTT

V: TRBV6-5
D: TRBD1
length: 15
J: TRBJ1-5
CDR3: CASSYSTGGGQPQHF
DNA: TGTGCCAGCAGTTACAGCACAGGGGGAGGTCAGCCCCAGCATTTT

V: TRBV2
D: NA
length: 12
J: TRBJ2-7
CDR3: CASSPDSGEQYF
DNA: TGTGCCAGCAGTCCGGACTCCGGCGAGCAGTACTTC

V: TRBV9
D: NA
length: 16
J: TRBJ1-1
CDR3: CASSVGVGGPRTEAFF
DNA: TGTGCCAGCAGCGTAGGGGTCGGGGGGCCTCGTACTGAAGCTTTCTTT

V: TRBV28
D: NA
length: 12
J: TRBJ1-2
CDR3: CASSLGRRGYTF
DNA: TGTGCCAGCAGTTTGGGCCGGCGGGGCTACACCTTC

V: TRBV5-6
D: NA
length: 12
J: TRBJ2-7
CDR3: CASSFSVYEQYF
DNA: TGTGCCAGCAGCTTCTCTGTCTACGAGCAGTACTTC

V: TRBV11-2
D: TRBD2
length: 16
J: TRBJ2-2
CDR3: CASSPLGGRAPGELFF
DNA: TGTGCCAGCAGCCCCCTTGGAGGGAGGGCCCCCGGGGAGCTGTTTTTT

V: TRBV6-4
D: NA
length: 16
J: TRBJ2-7
CDR3: CASTERPGPGLYEQYF
DNA: TGTGCCAGCACCGAGAGGCCAGGCCCTGGTCTCTACGAGCAGTACTTC

V: TRBV28
D: TRBD1
length: 15
J: TRBJ2-7
CDR3: CASSGSDRGYYEQYF
DNA: TGTGCCAGCAGTGGTTCGGACAGGGGGTACTACGAGCAGTACTTC

V: TRBV11-3
D: NA
length: 13
J: TRBJ2-3
CDR3: CASSARTVDTQYF
DNA: TGTGCCAGCAGCGCCAGGACAGTAGATACGCAGTATTTT

V: TRBV6-4
D: NA
length: 13
J: TRBJ1-5
CDR3: CASSPGPNQPQHF
DNA: TGTGCCAGCAGTCCGGGTCCTAATCAGCCCCAGCATTTT

V: TRBV5-1
D: NA
length: 13
J: TRBJ2-1
CDR3: CASSLVVDNEQFF
DNA: TGCGCCAGCAGCTTGGTTGTAGACAATGAGCAGTTCTTC

V: TRBV29-1
D: TRBD2
length: 14
J: TRBJ2-3
CDR3: CSVEGGFDGDTQYF
DNA: TGCAGCGTTGAGGGAGGGTTTGACGGGGATACGCAGTATTTT

V: TRBV30
D: TRBD1
length: 13
J: TRBJ1-6
CDR3: CAVTGDSGSPLHF
DNA: TGTGCCGTTACTGGGGACAGCGGGTCACCCCTCCACTTT